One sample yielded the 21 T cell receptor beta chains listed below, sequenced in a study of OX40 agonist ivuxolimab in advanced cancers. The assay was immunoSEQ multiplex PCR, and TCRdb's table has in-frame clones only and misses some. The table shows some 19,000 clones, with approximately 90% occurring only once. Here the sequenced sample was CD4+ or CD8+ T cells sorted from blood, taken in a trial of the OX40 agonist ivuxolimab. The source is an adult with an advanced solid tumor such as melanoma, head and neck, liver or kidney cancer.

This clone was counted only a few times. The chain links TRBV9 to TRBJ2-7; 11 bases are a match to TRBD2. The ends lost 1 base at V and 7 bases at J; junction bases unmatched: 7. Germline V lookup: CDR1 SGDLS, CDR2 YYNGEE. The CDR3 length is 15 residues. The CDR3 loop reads CASSVRTSGSEEQYF. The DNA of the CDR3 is TGTGCCAGCAGCGTACGTACTAGCGGGAGTGAAGAGCAGTACTTC.

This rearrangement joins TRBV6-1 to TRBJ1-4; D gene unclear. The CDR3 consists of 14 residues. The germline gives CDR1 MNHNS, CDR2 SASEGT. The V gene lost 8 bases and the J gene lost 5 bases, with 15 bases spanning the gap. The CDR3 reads CASDSRLKNEKLFF. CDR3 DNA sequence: TGTGCCAGCGATTCCAGGTTGAAGAATGAAAAACTGTTTTTT.

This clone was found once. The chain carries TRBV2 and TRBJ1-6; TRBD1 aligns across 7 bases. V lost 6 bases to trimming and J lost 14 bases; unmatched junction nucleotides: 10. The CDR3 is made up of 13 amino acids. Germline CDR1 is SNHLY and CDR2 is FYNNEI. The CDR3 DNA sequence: TGTGCCAGCAGAGAACAGGGGCTTAACACCCTCCACTTT. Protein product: CASREQGLNTLHF.

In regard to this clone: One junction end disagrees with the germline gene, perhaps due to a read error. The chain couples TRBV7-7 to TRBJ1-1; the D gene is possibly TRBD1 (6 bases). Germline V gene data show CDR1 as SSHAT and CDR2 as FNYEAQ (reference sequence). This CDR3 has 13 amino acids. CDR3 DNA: TGTGCTAGCAGCCGGACAGCGAACACTGAAGCTTTCTTT. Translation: CASSRTANTEAFF. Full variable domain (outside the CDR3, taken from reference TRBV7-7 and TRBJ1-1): GAGVSQSPRYKVTKRGQDVTLRCDPISSHATLYWYQQALGQGPEFLTYFNYEAQPDKSGLPSDRFSAERPEGSISTLTIQRTEQRDSAMYRCASSRTANTEAFFGQGTRLTVV.

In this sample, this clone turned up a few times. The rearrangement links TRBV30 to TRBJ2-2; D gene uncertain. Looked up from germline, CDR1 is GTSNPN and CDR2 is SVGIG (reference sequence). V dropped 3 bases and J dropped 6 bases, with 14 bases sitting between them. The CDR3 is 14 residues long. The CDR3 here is CAWSSGDFSGELFF. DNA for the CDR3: TGTGCCTGGAGCTCCGGCGACTTCTCCGGGGAGCTGTTTTTT. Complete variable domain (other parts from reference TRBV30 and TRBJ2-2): SQTIHQWPATLVQPVGSPLSLECTVEGTSNPNLYWYRQAAGRGLQLLFYSVGIGQISSEVPQNLSASRPQDRQFILSSKKLLLSDSGFYLCAWSSGDFSGELFFGEGSRLTVL.

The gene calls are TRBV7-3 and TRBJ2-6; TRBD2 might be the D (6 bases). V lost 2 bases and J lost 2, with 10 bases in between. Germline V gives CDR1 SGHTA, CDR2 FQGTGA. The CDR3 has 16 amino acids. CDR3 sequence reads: CASSLVGGTGANVLTF. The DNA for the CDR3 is TGTGCCAGCAGCTTAGTTGGAGGGACTGGGGCCAACGTCCTGACTTTC.

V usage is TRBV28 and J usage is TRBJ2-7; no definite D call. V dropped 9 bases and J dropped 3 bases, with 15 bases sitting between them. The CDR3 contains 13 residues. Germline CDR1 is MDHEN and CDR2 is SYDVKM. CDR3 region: CARFRFGFYEQYF. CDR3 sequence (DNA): TGTGCCAGGTTCCGATTTGGATTCTACGAGCAGTACTTC.

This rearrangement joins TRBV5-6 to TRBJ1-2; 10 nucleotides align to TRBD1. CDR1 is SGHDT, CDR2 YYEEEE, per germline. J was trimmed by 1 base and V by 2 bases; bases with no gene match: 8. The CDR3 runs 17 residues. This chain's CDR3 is CASSFVGQGEVNYGYTF. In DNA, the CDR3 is TGTGCCAGCAGCTTTGTTGGACAGGGGGAAGTTAACTATGGCTACACCTTC.

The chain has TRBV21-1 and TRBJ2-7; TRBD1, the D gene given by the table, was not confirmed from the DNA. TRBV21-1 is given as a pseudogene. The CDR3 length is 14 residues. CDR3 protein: CASSKGGQGLRQYF. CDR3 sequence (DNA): TGTGCCAGCAGCAAAGGGGGACAGGGCCTCCGGCAGTACTTC.

CDR3 protein: CASSFLQGNTEAFF. For the CDR3, the DNA is TGTGCCAGCAGTTTCTTACAGGGGAACACTGAAGCTTTCTTT. The chain combines TRBV27 with TRBJ1-1; possibly TRBD1 for D (6 bases). V was trimmed by 3 bases and J by 1 base, leaving 9 bases between them. The CDR3 totals 14 residues. Per the germline V gene, CDR1 is MNHEY and CDR2 is SMNVEV (reference sequence).

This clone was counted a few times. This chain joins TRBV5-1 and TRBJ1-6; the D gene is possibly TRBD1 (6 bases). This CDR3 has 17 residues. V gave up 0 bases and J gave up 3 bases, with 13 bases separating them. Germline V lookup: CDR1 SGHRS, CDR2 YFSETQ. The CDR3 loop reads CASSLDRDVDYNSPLHF. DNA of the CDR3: TGCGCCAGCAGCTTGGACAGGGATGTGGACTATAATTCACCCCTCCACTTT.

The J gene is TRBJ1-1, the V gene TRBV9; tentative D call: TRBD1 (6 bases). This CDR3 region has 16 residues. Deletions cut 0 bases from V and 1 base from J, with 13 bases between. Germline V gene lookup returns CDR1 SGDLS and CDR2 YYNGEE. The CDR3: CASSVEGGGWNTEAFF. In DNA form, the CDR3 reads TGTGCCAGCAGCGTAGAGGGGGGCGGATGGAACACTGAAGCTTTCTTT. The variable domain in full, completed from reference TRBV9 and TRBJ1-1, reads DSGVTQTPKHLITATGQRVTLRCSPRSGDLSVYWYQQSLDQGLQFLIQYYNGEERAKGNILERFSAQQFPDLHSELNLSSLELGDSALYFCASSVEGGGWNTEAFFGQGTRLTVV.

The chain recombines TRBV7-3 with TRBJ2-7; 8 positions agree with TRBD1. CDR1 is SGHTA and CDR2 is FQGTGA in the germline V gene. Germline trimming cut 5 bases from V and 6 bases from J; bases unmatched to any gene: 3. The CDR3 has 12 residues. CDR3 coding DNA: TGTGCCAGCAGCGGAGGGACAGGCGAGCAGTACTTC. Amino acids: CASSGGTGEQYF.

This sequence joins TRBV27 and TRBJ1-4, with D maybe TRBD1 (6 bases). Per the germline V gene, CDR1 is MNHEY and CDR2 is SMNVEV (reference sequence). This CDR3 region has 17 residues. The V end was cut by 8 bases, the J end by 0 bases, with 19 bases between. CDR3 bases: TGTGCCAGCCGACCTCTCGGGGGACATACAACTAATGAAAAACTGTTTTTT. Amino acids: CASRPLGGHTTNEKLFF.

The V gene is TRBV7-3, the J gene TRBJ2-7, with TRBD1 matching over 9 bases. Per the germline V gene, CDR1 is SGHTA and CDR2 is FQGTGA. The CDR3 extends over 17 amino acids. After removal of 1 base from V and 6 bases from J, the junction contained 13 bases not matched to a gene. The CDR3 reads CASSLIGPGQGDSEQYF. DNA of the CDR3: TGTGCCAGCAGCTTAATAGGGCCGGGACAGGGAGATTCCGAGCAGTACTTC.

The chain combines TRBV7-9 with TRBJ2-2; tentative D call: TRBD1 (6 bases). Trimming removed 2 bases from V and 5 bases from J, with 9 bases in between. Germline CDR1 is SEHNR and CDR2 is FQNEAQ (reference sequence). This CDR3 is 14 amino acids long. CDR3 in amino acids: CASSLSRGTGELFF. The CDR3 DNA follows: TGTGCCAGCAGCTTATCTAGGGGGACCGGGGAGCTGTTTTTT.

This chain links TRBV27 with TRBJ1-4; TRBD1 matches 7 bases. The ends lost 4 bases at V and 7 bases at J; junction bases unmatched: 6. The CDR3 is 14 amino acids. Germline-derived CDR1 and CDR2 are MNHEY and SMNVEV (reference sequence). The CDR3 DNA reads TGTGCCAGCAGTTCTGGGACAGTAGGTGAAAAACTGTTTTTT. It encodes CASSSGTVGEKLFF.

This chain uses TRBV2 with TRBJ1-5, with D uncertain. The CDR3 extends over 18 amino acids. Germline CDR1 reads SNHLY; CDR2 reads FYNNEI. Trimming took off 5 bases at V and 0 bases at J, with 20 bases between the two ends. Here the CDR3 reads CASSSQSRDLDSNQPQHF. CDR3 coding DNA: TGTGCCAGCAGTAGCCAGTCACGAGACTTAGATAGCAATCAGCCCCAGCATTTT.

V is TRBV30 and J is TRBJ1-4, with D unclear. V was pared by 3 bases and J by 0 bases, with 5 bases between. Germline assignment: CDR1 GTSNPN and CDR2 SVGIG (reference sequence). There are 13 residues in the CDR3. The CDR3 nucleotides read TGTGCCTGGAGGCAGGCAACTAATGAAAAACTGTTTTTT. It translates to CAWRQATNEKLFF. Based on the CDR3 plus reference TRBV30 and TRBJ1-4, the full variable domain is SQTIHQWPATLVQPVGSPLSLECTVEGTSNPNLYWYRQAAGRGLQLLFYSVGIGQISSEVPQNLSASRPQDRQFILSSKKLLLSDSGFYLCAWRQATNEKLFFGSGTQLSVL.

This chain's CDR3 is CASSLGDQDTEAFF. DNA for the CDR3: TGTGCCAGCAGTTTAGGCGACCAGGACACTGAAGCTTTCTTT. The genes are TRBV28 and TRBJ1-1; no definite D call. The V end lost 2 bases, the J end lost 3 bases, and 10 bases lay between the germline ends. CDR1 MDHEN and CDR2 SYDVKM come from the germline V gene. This CDR3 is 14 amino acids long.

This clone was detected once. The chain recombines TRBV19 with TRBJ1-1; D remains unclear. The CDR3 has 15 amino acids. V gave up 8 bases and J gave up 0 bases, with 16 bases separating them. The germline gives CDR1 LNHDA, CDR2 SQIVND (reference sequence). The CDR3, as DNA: TGTGCCAGTTTACCTTACGGCTACATGAACACTGAAGCTTTCTTT. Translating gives CASLPYGYMNTEAFF.